Listed below are T cell receptor beta chains from one sample, sequenced in a study of ipilimumab plus nivolumab after autologous stem cell transplantation. The assay was immunoSEQ multiplex PCR, and TCRdb's table has in-frame clones only and misses some. The sample includes tens of thousands of clones, under 85% seen only once; the top ten take roughly 2%. The specimen was PBMCs, collected in a trial of ipilimumab plus nivolumab as post-transplant consolidation. These receptors were obtained from a male donor with diffuse large B-cell lymphoma. CDR3s include the opening cysteine and the closing phenylalanine or tryptophan. D genes are given only for firm matches.

>TRBD1|TRBV2|18|TRBJ2-3
TGTGCCAGCAGGCCGGGGACAGGGGTGCGGGGCCCCACAGATACGCAGTATTTT
CASRPGTGVRGPTDTQYF
>TRBD1|TRBV19|13|TRBJ1-1
TGTGCCAGTAACCCGGACAGGGCTATAGGAGCTTTCTTT
CASNPDRAIGAFF
>.|TRBV18|15|TRBJ2-1
TGTGCCAGCTCACGTACACAGGGTAGAGATAGAGAGCAGTTCTTC
CASSRTQGRDREQFF
>.|TRBV7-3|17|TRBJ2-6
TGTGCCAGCAGCCTAAGGGGCAGTAGCTCTGGGGCCAACGTCCTGACTTTC
CASSLRGSSSGANVLTF
>TRBD1|TRBV18|16|TRBJ2-2
TGTGCCAGCTCCCCTCAGAGGACAGGGGAAGCCGGGGAGCTGTTTTTT
CASSPQRTGEAGELFF
>TRBD2|TRBV7-2|15|TRBJ2-5
TGTGCCAGCACTACTAAGCGGGGGGGTGGAGAGACCCAGTACTTC
CASTTKRGGGETQYF
>.|TRBV28|16|TRBJ1-1
TGTGCCAGCAGTCCTCCGGGACTCTCTGGGGGCACTGAAGCTTTCTTT
CASSPPGLSGGTEAFF
>.|TRBV19|14|TRBJ2-3
TGTGCCAGTACCTCTTCCATGGACACAGATACGCAGTATTTT
CASTSSMDTDTQYF
>TRBD1|TRBV12-5|17|TRBJ1-5
TGTGCTAGTGGTTTGGTACGGCAGGGGGTGAGCAATCAGCCCCAGCATTTT
CASGLVRQGVSNQPQHF
>TRBD1|TRBV5-1|15|TRBJ1-2
TGCGCCAGCAGCATAGGACAGGGGGGCTCCTATGGCTACACCTTC
CASSIGQGGSYGYTF